The present entry profiles one T cell receptor (beta chain) with its context. The protocol was immunoSEQ multiplex PCR, while the TCRdb copy is restricted to in-frame clones and leaves out a portion. Of 600,000 to 900,000 clones in the sample, over 75% are singletons; the top ten hold around 0.0099%. The source of the sample is a study of shared T cell receptors in the human thymus. Germline V lookup: CDR1 ENHRY, CDR2 SYGVKD. The CDR3 runs to 18 residues. V was pared by 3 bases and J by 0 bases, with 4 bases of the junction left unmatched. The same data also went into a second study, on human thymus T cells. This second study says: The sample donors, healthy Finnish infants, were having corrective surgery for congenital heart defects. Thymic and blood repertoires appeared to show biased V and J gene usage. A high degree of thymic repertoire overlap among unrelated individuals was reported in related research.

This chain joins TRBV10-3 and TRBJ2-6; TRBD1 matches at 11 bases. The sample comprised thymocytes. This receptor was identified in a girl in the first two years of life with a congenital heart defect. CDR3 coding DNA: TGTGCCATCAGTGACCCCGGGACAGGGGGCTCTGGGGCCAACGTCCTGACTTTC. It yields the protein CAISDPGTGGSGANVLTF.